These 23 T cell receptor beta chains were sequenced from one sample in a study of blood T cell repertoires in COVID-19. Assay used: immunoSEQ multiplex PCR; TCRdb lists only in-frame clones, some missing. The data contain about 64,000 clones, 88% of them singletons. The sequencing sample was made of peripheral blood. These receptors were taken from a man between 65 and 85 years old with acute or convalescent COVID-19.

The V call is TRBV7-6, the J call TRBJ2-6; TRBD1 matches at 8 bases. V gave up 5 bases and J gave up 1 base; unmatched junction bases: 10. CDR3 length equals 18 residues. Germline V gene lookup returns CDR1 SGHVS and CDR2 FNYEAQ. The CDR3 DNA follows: TGTGCCAGCAGCCCCCGGACAGGGAGAGCATCTGGGGCCAACGTCCTGACTTTC. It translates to CASSPRTGRASGANVLTF.

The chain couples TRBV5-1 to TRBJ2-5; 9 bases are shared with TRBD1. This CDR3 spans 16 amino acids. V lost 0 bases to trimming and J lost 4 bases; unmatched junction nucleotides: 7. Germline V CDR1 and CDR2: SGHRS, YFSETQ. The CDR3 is CASSLDGTGRGETQYF. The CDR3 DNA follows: TGCGCCAGCAGCTTGGACGGGACAGGGAGGGGAGAGACCCAGTACTTC.

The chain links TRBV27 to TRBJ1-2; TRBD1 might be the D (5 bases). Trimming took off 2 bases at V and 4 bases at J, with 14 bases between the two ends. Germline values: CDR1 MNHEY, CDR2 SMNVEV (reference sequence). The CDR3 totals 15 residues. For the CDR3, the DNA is TGTGCCAGCAGTTTAAGTTTCGGGGGGAGCTATGGCTACACCTTC. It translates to CASSLSFGGSYGYTF.

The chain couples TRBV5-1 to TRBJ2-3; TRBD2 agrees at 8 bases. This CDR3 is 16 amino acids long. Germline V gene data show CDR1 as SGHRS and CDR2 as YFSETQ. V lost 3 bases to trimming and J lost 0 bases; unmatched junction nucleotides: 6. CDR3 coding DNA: TGCGCCAGCAGCTCGGGGGGGCAACTGAGCACAGATACGCAGTATTTT. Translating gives CASSSGGQLSTDTQYF.

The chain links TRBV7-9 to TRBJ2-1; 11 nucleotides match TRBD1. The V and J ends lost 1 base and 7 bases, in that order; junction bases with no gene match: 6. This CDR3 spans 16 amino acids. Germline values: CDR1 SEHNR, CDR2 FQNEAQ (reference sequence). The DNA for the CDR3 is TGTGCCAGCAGCTTAGTCGGCGGGACAGGGGGTAATGAGCAGTTCTTC. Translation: CASSLVGGTGGNEQFF.

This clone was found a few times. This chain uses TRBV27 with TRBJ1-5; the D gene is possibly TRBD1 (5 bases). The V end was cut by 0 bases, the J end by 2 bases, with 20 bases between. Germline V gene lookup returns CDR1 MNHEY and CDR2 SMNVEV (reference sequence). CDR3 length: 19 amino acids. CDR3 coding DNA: TGTGCCAGCAGTTTATCAATTGGAGGGACCCCCGCCGGCAATCAGCCCCAGCATTTT. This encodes CASSLSIGGTPAGNQPQHF.

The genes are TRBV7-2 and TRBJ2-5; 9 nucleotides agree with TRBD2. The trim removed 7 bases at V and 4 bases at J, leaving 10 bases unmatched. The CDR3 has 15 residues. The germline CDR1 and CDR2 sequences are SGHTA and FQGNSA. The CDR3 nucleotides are TGTGCCAGCAACTTTAGCGGGGGCGGGGCAGAGACCCAGTACTTC. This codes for CASNFSGGGAETQYF.

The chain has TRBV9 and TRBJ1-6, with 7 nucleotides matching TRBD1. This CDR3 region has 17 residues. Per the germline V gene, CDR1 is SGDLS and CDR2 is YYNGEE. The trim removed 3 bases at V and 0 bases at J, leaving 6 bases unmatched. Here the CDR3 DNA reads TGTGCCAGCAGCGCCCGACAGGGAGGCTCCTATAATTCACCCCTCCACTTT. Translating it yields CASSARQGGSYNSPLHF.

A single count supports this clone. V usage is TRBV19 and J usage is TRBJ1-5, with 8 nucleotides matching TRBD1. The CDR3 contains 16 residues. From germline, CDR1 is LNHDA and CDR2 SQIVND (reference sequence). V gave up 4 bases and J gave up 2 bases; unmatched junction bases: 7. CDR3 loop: CASSTTGGVGNQPQHF. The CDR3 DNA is TGTGCCAGTAGTACCACAGGGGGAGTGGGCAATCAGCCCCAGCATTTT.

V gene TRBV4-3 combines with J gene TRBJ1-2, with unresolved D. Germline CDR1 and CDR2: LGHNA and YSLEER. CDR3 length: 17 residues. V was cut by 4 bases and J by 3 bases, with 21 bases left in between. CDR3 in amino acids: CASSRDSPPRLHYGYTF. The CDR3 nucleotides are TGCGCCAGCAGCCGCGATTCCCCACCCCGACTTCACTATGGCTACACCTTC.

CDR3 region: CASSQVAGGSSYEQYF. The CDR3 nucleotides are TGTGCCAGCAGCCAAGTTGCGGGGGGAAGCTCCTACGAGCAGTACTTC. The rearrangement uses TRBV4-2 and TRBJ2-7; 8 bases line up with TRBD2. CDR3 length equals 16 residues. Germline CDR1 is LGHNA and CDR2 is YNFKEQ. With V trimmed by 1 base and J by 0 bases, 5 bases remained unmatched.

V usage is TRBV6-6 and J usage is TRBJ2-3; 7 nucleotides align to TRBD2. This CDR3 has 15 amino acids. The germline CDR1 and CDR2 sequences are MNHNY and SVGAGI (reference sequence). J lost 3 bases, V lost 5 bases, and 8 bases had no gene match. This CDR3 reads CASSPLLADTDTQYF. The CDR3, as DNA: TGTGCCAGCAGTCCCCTCCTAGCGGATACAGATACGCAGTATTTT.

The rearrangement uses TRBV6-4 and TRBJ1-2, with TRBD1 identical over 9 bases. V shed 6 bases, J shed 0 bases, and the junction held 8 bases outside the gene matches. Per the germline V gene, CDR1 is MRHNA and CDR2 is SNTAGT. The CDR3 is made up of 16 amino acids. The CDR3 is CASRPDRGDSNYGYTF. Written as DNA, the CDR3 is TGTGCCAGCAGGCCCGACAGGGGGGACTCTAACTATGGCTACACCTTC.

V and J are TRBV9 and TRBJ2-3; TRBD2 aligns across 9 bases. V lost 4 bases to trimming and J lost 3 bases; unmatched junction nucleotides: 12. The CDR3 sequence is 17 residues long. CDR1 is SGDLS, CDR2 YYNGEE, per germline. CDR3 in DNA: TGTGCCAGCAGCTCCCGGGAAGCGGGGGGAAGAACAGATACGCAGTATTTT. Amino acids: CASSSREAGGRTDTQYF.

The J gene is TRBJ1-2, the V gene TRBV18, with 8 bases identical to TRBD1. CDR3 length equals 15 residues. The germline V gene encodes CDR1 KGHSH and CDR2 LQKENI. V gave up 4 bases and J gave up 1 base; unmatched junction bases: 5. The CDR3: CASSLGQGLNYGYTF. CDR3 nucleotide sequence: TGTGCCAGCTCACTCGGACAGGGCCTTAACTATGGCTACACCTTC.

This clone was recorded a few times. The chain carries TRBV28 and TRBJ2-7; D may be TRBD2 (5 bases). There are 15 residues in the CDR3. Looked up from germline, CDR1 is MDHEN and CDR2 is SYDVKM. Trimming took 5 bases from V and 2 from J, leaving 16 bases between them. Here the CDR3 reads CASSPLSTGTYEQYF. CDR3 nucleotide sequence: TGTGCCAGCAGTCCCCTCTCTACGGGGACCTACGAGCAGTACTTC. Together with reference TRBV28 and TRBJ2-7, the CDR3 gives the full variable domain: DVKVTQSSRYLVKRTGEKVFLECVQDMDHENMFWYRQDPGLGLRLIYFSYDVKMKEKGDIPEGYSVSREKKERFSLILESASTNQTSMYLCASSPLSTGTYEQYFGPGTRLTVT.

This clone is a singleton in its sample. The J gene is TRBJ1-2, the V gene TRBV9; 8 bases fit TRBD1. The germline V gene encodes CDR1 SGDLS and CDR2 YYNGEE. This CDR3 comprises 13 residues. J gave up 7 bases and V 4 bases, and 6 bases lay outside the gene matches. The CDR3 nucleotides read TGTGCCAGCAGCACCCGCAGGGGGCCTGGCTACACCTTC. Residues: CASSTRRGPGYTF. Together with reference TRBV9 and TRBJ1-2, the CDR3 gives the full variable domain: DSGVTQTPKHLITATGQRVTLRCSPRSGDLSVYWYQQSLDQGLQFLIQYYNGEERAKGNILERFSAQQFPDLHSELNLSSLELGDSALYFCASSTRRGPGYTFGSGTRLTVV.

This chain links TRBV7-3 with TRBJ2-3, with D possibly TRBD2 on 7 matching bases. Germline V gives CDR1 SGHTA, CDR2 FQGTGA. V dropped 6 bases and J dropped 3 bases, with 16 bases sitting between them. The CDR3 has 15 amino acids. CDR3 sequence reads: CASRRTGGDTDTQYF. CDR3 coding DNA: TGTGCCAGCAGACGAACGGGGGGCGATACAGATACGCAGTATTTT.

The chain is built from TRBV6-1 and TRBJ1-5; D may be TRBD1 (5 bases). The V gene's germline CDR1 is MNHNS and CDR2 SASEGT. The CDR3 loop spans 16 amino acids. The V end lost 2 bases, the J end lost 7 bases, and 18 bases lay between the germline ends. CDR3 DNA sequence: TGTGCCAGCAGTGAAAAGGTCGGGGGATTCGGGCAGCCCCAGCATTTT. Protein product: CASSEKVGGFGQPQHF.

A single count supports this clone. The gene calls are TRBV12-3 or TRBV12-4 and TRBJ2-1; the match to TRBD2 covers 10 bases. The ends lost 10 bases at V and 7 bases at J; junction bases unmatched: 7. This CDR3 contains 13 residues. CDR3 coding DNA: TGTGCCACTTTACTAGCGGGGAGTAATGAGCAGTTCTTC. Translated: CATLLAGSNEQFF.

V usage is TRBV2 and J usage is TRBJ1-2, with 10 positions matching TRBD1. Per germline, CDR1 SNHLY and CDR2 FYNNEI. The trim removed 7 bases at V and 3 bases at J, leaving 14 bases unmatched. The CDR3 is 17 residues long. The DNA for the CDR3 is TGTGCCAGCATCCCACGACCCGGGACAGGGGCAGACTATGGCTACACCTTC. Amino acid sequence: CASIPRPGTGADYGYTF.

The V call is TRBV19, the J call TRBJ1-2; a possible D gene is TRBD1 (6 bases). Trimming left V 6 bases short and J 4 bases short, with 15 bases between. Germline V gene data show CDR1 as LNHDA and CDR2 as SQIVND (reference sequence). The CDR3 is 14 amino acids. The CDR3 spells CASSLTGHGYGYTF. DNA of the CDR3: TGTGCCAGTAGCCTGACGGGACATGGCTATGGCTACACCTTC.

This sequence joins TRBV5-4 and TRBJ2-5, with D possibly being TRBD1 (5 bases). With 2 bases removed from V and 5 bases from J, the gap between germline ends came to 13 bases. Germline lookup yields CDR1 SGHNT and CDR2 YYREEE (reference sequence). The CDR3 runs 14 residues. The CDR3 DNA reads TGTGCCAGCAGCTTAAGACAGAACAGGGAGACCCAGTACTTC. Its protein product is CASSLRQNRETQYF.